A selection of T cell receptor beta chains follows, all from one sample in a study of IL-17A CD8 T cells in psoriatic arthritis synovium. Clones were sequenced by immunoSEQ multiplex PCR, and TCRdb holds only the in-frame ones, with some missing. The sample gives 1,900 or so clones, 69% of which show up once; 8.5% to 10% is in the top ten. Sequenced input: memory CD8+ T cells from synovial fluid. The source of these receptors is a human donor with psoriatic arthritis. Each CDR3 is given with its conserved first and last residue. D genes are given only for firm matches. A row's size may be missing; if present it is once, few, many or a size class.

>-|14|TRBJ2-1|TRBV18|-
CASSLSRAHNEQFF
TGTGCCAGCTCCTTGTCGCGGGCACACAATGAGCAGTTCTTC
>TRBD1|12|TRBJ1-3|TRBV30|-
CAWSPGTVSLFF
TGTGCCTGGAGCCCGGGGACAGTTTCTCTCTTTTTT
>-|16|TRBJ2-1|TRBV5-1|-
CASSSGLELPYNEQFF
TGCGCCAGCAGCTCCGGACTCGAATTACCCTACAATGAGCAGTTCTTC
>-|14|TRBJ1-2|TRBV6-1|once
CASSEATANYGYTF
TGTGCCAGCAGTGAAGCGACGGCCAACTATGGCTACACCTTC
>-|16|TRBJ1-5|TRBV7-8|once
CASSLGWGTREEPQHF
TGTGCCAGCAGCTTAGGATGGGGGACCCGCGAGGAGCCCCAGCATTTT
>TRBD1|13|TRBJ2-7|TRBV6-5|-
CASTKTGLYEQYF
TGTGCCAGCACTAAGACAGGGCTGTACGAGCAGTACTTC
>-|14|TRBJ1-6|TRBV19|once
CASSWTDNNSPLHF
TGTGCCAGTAGTTGGACAGACAATAATTCACCCCTCCACTTT
>-|15|TRBJ2-7|TRBV28|-
CASSLPREGGEEQYF
TGTGCCAGCAGTTTACCCCGAGAGGGGGGGGAAGAGCAGTACTTC
>-|17|TRBJ2-1|TRBV4-1|-
CASSQEAGHSPYNEQFF
TGCGCCAGCAGCCAGGAAGCGGGACACAGCCCCTACAATGAGCAGTTCTTC
>-|16|TRBJ2-6|TRBV29-1|-
CSVRMGIQSRANVLTF
TGCAGCGTTAGGATGGGCATACAAAGTCGGGCCAACGTCCTGACTTTC
>-|13|TRBJ1-5|TRBV15|few
CATSRSRGQPQHF
TGTGCCACCAGCAGATCCCGGGGGCAGCCCCAGCATTTT
>-|14|TRBJ1-3|TRBV4-3|once
CASARTVSGNTIYF
TGCGCCAGCGCCAGGACGGTCTCTGGAAACACCATATATTTT
>TRBD1|16|TRBJ1-2|TRBV4-1|-
CASSQGQGAFYYGYTF
TGCGCCAGCAGCCAAGGGCAGGGGGCCTTTTACTATGGCTACACCTTC
>-|14|TRBJ2-3|TRBV6-6|-
CASSYSYSADTQYF
TGTGCCAGCAGTTACTCGTATAGCGCAGATACGCAGTATTTT
>TRBD2|15|TRBJ2-3|TRBV6-6|few
CASSATLAGADTQYF
TGTGCCAGCAGCGCAACACTAGCGGGGGCAGATACGCAGTATTTT
>TRBD1|15|TRBJ1-1|TRBV28|few
CASSLFTGVNTEAFF
TGTGCCAGCAGTTTATTTACAGGGGTGAACACTGAAGCTTTCTTT
>-|9|TRBJ1-2|TRBV20-1|-
CSASVGYTF
TGCAGTGCTTCGGTTGGCTACACCTTC
>TRBD2|18|TRBJ2-7|TRBV4-2|-
CASSQADFGTSVTYEQYF
TGTGCCAGCAGCCAAGCGGACTTTGGCACTAGCGTGACCTACGAGCAGTACTTC
>-|14|TRBJ2-7|TRBV27|once
CASSLSGLPLEQYF
TGTGCCAGCAGTTTATCCGGACTTCCCCTAGAGCAGTACTTC
>-|16|TRBJ1-2|TRBV2|-
CASSEARGRVDYGYTF
TGTGCCAGCAGTGAAGCCCGGGGGCGGGTTGACTATGGCTACACCTTC
>-|11|TRBJ2-2|TRBV29-1|-
CSVARTGELFF
TGCAGCGTTGCCCGGACCGGGGAGCTGTTTTTT
>-|14|TRBJ1-1|TRBV16|-
CASSFSVGGTEAFF
TGTGCCAGCAGTTTCAGTGTAGGGGGGACTGAAGCTTTCTTT
>-|15|TRBJ1-2|TRBV5-1|-
CASSLGSLGGYGYTF
TGCGCCAGCAGCTTGGGTTCCCTCGGGGGATATGGCTACACCTTC
>-|15|TRBJ1-1|TRBV29-1|-
CSAPPRDGLNTEAFF
TGCAGCGCCCCCCCCCGAGACGGACTGAACACTGAAGCTTTCTTT
>TRBD2|17|TRBJ2-5|TRBV28|-
CASSFLAGAGDQETQYF
TGTGCCAGCAGTTTCCTAGCGGGAGCGGGGGACCAAGAGACCCAGTACTTC
>-|15|TRBJ2-7|TRBV6-1|-
CASSESVASSYEQYF
TGTGCCAGCAGTGAATCCGTCGCAAGCTCCTACGAGCAGTACTTC
>-|15|TRBJ2-7|TRBV27|-
CASRLARDPPYEQYF
TGTGCCAGCAGGCTAGCGCGGGACCCTCCATACGAGCAGTACTTC
>-|13|TRBJ2-3|TRBV5-4|-
CASSLARADTQYF
TGTGCCAGCAGCTTGGCCAGGGCAGATACGCAGTATTTT
>-|18|TRBJ2-5|TRBV2|-
CASSEALRGGNGRETQYF
TGTGCCAGCAGTGAAGCGCTTCGAGGCGGGAACGGCCGGGAGACCCAGTACTTC
>-|12|TRBJ2-2|TRBV29-1|-
CSGLGRTGELFF
TGCAGCGGATTGGGGCGCACCGGGGAGCTGTTTTTT
>-|14|TRBJ1-2|TRBV9|-
CASSVGGGTYGYTF
TGTGCCAGCAGCGTAGGCGGGGGTACCTATGGCTACACCTTC
>-|16|TRBJ2-7|TRBV7-2|-
CASSSGLGEGTYEQYF
TGTGCCAGCAGCTCCGGCCTAGGAGAAGGCACCTACGAGCAGTACTTC
>TRBD1|18|TRBJ1-1|TRBV5-6|-
CASSLRGSDRDKNTEAFF
TGTGCCAGCAGCTTGAGGGGGTCGGACAGGGACAAGAACACTGAAGCTTTCTTT
>TRBD1|15|TRBJ2-1|TRBV6-6|once
CASSPGTGLANEQFF
TGTGCCAGCAGTCCCGGGACAGGGTTAGCAAATGAGCAGTTCTTC
>-|12|TRBJ2-1|TRBV5-6|large
CASSLWVNEQFF
TGTGCCAGCAGCTTGTGGGTCAATGAGCAGTTCTTC
>-|18|TRBJ2-2|TRBV28|once
CASSYPPTWTANTGELFF
TGTGCCAGCAGTTACCCTCCTACTTGGACTGCAAACACCGGGGAGCTGTTTTTT
>TRBD1|13|TRBJ2-7|TRBV4-1|large
CASSHGTEGEQYF
TGCGCCAGCAGCCACGGGACAGAAGGCGAGCAGTACTTC
>-|16|TRBJ2-7|TRBV27|-
CASSFQVVGPTYEQYF
TGTGCCAGCAGTTTCCAGGTAGTAGGTCCCACCTACGAGCAGTACTTC
>-|12|TRBJ2-5|TRBV11-2|once
CASSPGEETQYF
TGTGCCAGCAGCCCCGGAGAGGAGACCCAGTACTTC
>-|12|TRBJ2-3|TRBV13|-
CASSLHGDTQYF
TGTGCCAGCAGCTTACATGGAGATACGCAGTATTTT
>-|14|TRBJ2-2|TRBV28|-
CARAGKQATGELFF
TGTGCCAGAGCCGGGAAGCAGGCCACCGGGGAGCTGTTTTTT
>-|15|TRBJ1-1|TRBV11-2|-
CASSLPGAMNTEAFF
TGTGCCAGCAGCCTACCAGGGGCGATGAACACTGAAGCTTTCTTT
>TRBD1|15|TRBJ1-2|TRBV28|-
CASSLWTGDNYGYTF
TGTGCCAGCAGTTTATGGACAGGGGACAACTATGGCTACACCTTC
>-|15|TRBJ1-5|TRBV2|-
CASSGEGYGNQPQHF
TGTGCCAGCAGTGGGGAGGGATATGGCAATCAGCCCCAGCATTTT
>TRBD2|15|TRBJ2-1|TRBV2|-
CASRPGLLQPNEQFF
TGTGCCAGCAGGCCGGGACTACTCCAACCCAATGAGCAGTTCTTC
>-|19|TRBJ1-5|TRBV19|-
CASSIEGRVADLGNQPQHF
TGTGCCAGTAGTATAGAGGGTAGAGTGGCAGATTTAGGAAACCAGCCCCAGCATTTT
>TRBD1|15|TRBJ1-2|TRBV2|-
CASIGQTGVYYGYTF
TGTGCCAGCATTGGACAGACAGGGGTTTACTATGGCTACACCTTC
>TRBD1|14|TRBJ2-5|TRBV27|-
CASSFQGAGETQYF
TGTGCCAGCAGTTTCCAGGGGGCAGGGGAGACCCAGTACTTC
>TRBD2|17|TRBJ2-2|TRBV13|-
CASSSILSGANTGELFF
TGTGCCAGCAGCTCAATCCTTAGCGGGGCGAACACCGGGGAGCTGTTTTTT